Detailed here is one T cell receptor beta chain. Its antigen remains unidentified. The study made its TRB cDNA libraries by 5' RACE, adding UMI labels. One entry per CDR3 protein, without DNA, is what TCRdb gives after re-calling the 5' RACE reads. The sample holds 100,000 to 150,000 distinct CDR3 sequences. Naive CD8+ T cells displayed a CD45RO-CCR7+CD27+CD95- phenotype. These data are taken from a study of CXCR3-negative and CXCR3-positive naive CD8 T cells. This CDR3 region has 13 residues. Germline lookup yields CDR1 MDHEN and CDR2 SYDVKM. Study results and limitations: TRB CDR3s were more hydrophobic in CXCR3-positive than in CXCR3-negative naive cells. Within a donor, both naive subsets shared TRBV-TRBJ usage, unlike memory cells.

This TCR came from a human donor in good health. Some clones in this sample may be carry-over from other donors' samples. Sequencing used naive CXCR3- CD8+ T cells from blood. The subset here: CD45RO-CCR7+CD27+CD95- naive CD8+ T cells lacking CXCR3 (TNR3-). The gene calls are TRBV28 and TRBJ2-5. The CDR3 loop is CASNKEVQETQYF. The full variable domain, in which reference TRBV28 and TRBJ2-5 provide the parts outside the CDR3, is DVKVTQSSRYLVKRTGEKVFLECVQDMDHENMFWYRQDPGLGLRLIYFSYDVKMKEKGDIPEGYSVSREKKERFSLILESASTNQTSMYLCASNKEVQETQYFGPGTRLLVL.